A single sample gave rise to the 17 T cell receptor beta chains below, sequenced in a study of blood T cell repertoires in COVID-19. The table came from immunoSEQ multiplex PCR; TCRdb's copy has only in-frame clones and leaves some out. In the table there are 260,000 or so clones, 88% of which are singletons. The sample taken for sequencing was PBMCs or T cells enriched from blood (not recorded which). The receptors shown here come from a woman in her forties with acute COVID-19.

The V gene is TRBV21-1, the J gene TRBJ2-1; the D segment call TRBD2 is taken from the table without a DNA check. TRBV21-1 is tagged as a pseudogene. This CDR3 contains 16 residues. The CDR3 reads CASSKGQTSGTREQFF. In DNA form, the CDR3 reads TGTGCCAGCAGCAAAGGGCAGACTAGCGGTACACGGGAGCAGTTCTTC.

This clone showed up just once. This chain uses TRBV5-4 with TRBJ1-1; 7 nucleotides line up with TRBD1. Germline V gene lookup returns CDR1 SGHNT and CDR2 YYREEE (reference sequence). J was trimmed by 4 bases and V by 5 bases; bases with no gene match: 5. This CDR3 has 13 amino acids. The CDR3, as DNA: TGTGCCAGCAGGCGACGGGACAGCACTGAAGCTTTCTTT. Translation gives CASRRRDSTEAFF.

The chain employs TRBV6-1 and TRBJ2-5; the D gene is possibly TRBD2 (6 bases). This CDR3 is built from 15 residues. The germline V gene has CDR1 MNHNS and CDR2 SASEGT. The ends were cut back, 1 base at V and 0 bases at J, with 9 bases in the middle. The CDR3 DNA reads TGTGCCAGCAGTGAAGGGGCTAGCGACCAAGAGACCCAGTACTTC. Encoded protein: CASSEGASDQETQYF.

V and J are TRBV18 and TRBJ1-1; 9 bases align to TRBD1. The J segment lost 6 bases and the V segment lost 3 bases, leaving 5 bases of the junction unmatched. CDR3 length: 14 residues. Germline V gives CDR1 KGHSH, CDR2 LQKENI. The CDR3 sequence: CASSPDRGSAEAFF. The CDR3 DNA reads as TGTGCCAGCTCACCCGACAGGGGGTCAGCTGAAGCTTTCTTT.

The rearrangement links TRBV3-1 (or the pseudogene TRBV3-2) to TRBJ1-1; 8 nucleotides agree with TRBD1. This CDR3 has 13 amino acids. CDR1 and CDR2 (germline): LGHDT, YNNKEL (reference sequence). Trimming cost V 3 bases and J 4 bases; bases outside gene matches: 1. This CDR3 reads CASSHTGGTEAFF. The CDR3 DNA sequence: TGTGCCAGCAGCCACACAGGGGGCACTGAAGCTTTCTTT.

This sequence joins TRBV7-9 and TRBJ1-4; maybe TRBD1 (5 bases). This CDR3 spans 14 amino acids. Trimming removed 6 bases at V and 4 bases at J, with 12 bases between. Germline V lookup: CDR1 SEHNR, CDR2 FQNEAQ (reference sequence). DNA of the CDR3: TGTGCCAGCAGACCGACAGTACTTAATGAAAAACTGTTTTTT. It yields the protein CASRPTVLNEKLFF.

This clone has only one observation. The chain recombines TRBV9 with TRBJ2-2; 11 bases fit TRBD2. The CDR3 length is 16 residues. Trimming at V came to 0 bases and at J to 6 bases, leaving 4 bases not matched to a gene. The germline gives CDR1 SGDLS, CDR2 YYNGEE. The CDR3 sequence: CASSVGLAGGAGELFF. The CDR3 coding sequence is TGTGCCAGCAGCGTAGGTCTAGCGGGAGGCGCCGGGGAGCTGTTTTTT.

This chain connects TRBV28 to TRBJ1-4; TRBD1 agrees at 9 bases. Germline V gene data show CDR1 as MDHEN and CDR2 as SYDVKM. J gave up 6 bases and V 6 bases, and 5 bases lay outside the gene matches. The CDR3 has 14 residues. CDR3: CASSQQGADEKLFF. The CDR3 nucleotides are TGTGCCAGCAGCCAACAGGGGGCTGATGAAAAACTGTTTTTT.

The gene calls are TRBV27 and TRBJ1-5; D perhaps matches TRBD1 (5 bases). The CDR3 consists of 16 residues. Germline V lookup: CDR1 MNHEY, CDR2 SMNVEV (reference sequence). The germline V and J ends were trimmed by 2 bases and 5 bases, with 16 bases remaining between them. Here the CDR3 DNA reads TGTGCCAGCAGTTTAACGGCGCAGGACATTTATCAGCCCCAGCATTTT. It encodes CASSLTAQDIYQPQHF.

The chain is built from TRBV6-5 and TRBJ2-7, with a tentative D call TRBD1 (6 bases). The CDR3 runs to 13 residues. Trimming removed 6 bases from V and 6 bases from J, with 15 bases in between. The germline V gene encodes CDR1 MNHEY and CDR2 SVGAGI. CDR3 residues: CASSLNRVREQYV. The CDR3, as DNA: TGTGCCAGCAGCTTAAACAGGGTGCGCGAGCAGTACGTC.

V usage is TRBV24-1 and J usage is TRBJ2-1; D gene uncertain. Germline CDR1 is KGHDR and CDR2 is SFDVKD. Trimming stripped 3 bases from V and 7 bases from J, with 6 bases between. The CDR3 is 12 residues long. The CDR3 spells CATSDTENEQFF. CDR3 coding DNA: TGTGCCACCAGTGATACGGAGAATGAGCAGTTCTTC.

The chain couples TRBV19 to TRBJ2-3; TRBD2 might be the D (6 bases). Germline V gene sequence: CDR1 LNHDA, CDR2 SQIVND (reference sequence). V lost 4 bases and J 0 bases, leaving 14 bases between the germline ends. The CDR3 is 16 amino acids. DNA of the CDR3: TGTGCCAGTAGTACCCTGATAGCGGCTAGCACAGATACGCAGTATTTT. It yields the protein CASSTLIAASTDTQYF.

This chain links TRBV5-1 with TRBJ2-2, with TRBD1 matching 9 bases. The germline V gene encodes CDR1 SGHRS and CDR2 YFSETQ. Losses at the gene ends were 3 bases for V and 5 bases for J; bases not matched to a gene: 2. This CDR3 is built from 14 residues. CDR3 protein: CASSSGTGTGELFF. The DNA of the CDR3 is TGCGCCAGCAGCTCCGGGACAGGGACCGGGGAGCTGTTTTTT.

CDR3 protein: CASSQSFENSPLHF. The CDR3 bases are TGCGCCAGCAGCCAAAGTTTTGAGAATTCACCCCTCCACTTT. The chain carries TRBV4-1 and TRBJ1-6, with no clear D. V shed 2 bases and J shed 7 bases, with 9 bases lying between them. The CDR3 runs to 14 residues. The germline V gene encodes CDR1 MGHRA and CDR2 YSYEKL.

The chain employs TRBV28 and TRBJ1-2; D not resolved. From germline, CDR1 is MDHEN and CDR2 SYDVKM. Trimming stripped 6 bases from V and 4 bases from J, with 15 bases between. The CDR3 is 14 amino acids. CDR3 protein: CASRQPRVVYGYTF. In DNA, the CDR3 is TGTGCCAGCAGACAACCTCGGGTCGTCTATGGCTACACCTTC.

This chain connects TRBV7-2 to TRBJ2-1, with 10 nucleotides matching TRBD2. This CDR3 has 15 residues. V shed 5 bases, J shed 2 bases, and the junction held 3 bases outside the gene matches. CDR1 is SGHTA and CDR2 is FQGNSA in the germline V gene. The CDR3, as DNA: TGTGCCAGCAGCCCCGGACTAGCGGCCTACAATGAGCAGTTCTTC. Amino acid sequence: CASSPGLAAYNEQFF.

The chain carries TRBV15 and TRBJ2-1, with TRBD2 matching over 10 bases. J was trimmed by 8 bases and V by 3 bases; bases with no gene match: 7. Germline lookup yields CDR1 LNHNV and CDR2 YYDKDF (reference sequence). CDR3 length: 15 residues. The CDR3 here is CATSRPGTSVYEQFF. The DNA of the CDR3 is TGTGCCACCAGCAGGCCTGGGACTAGCGTCTATGAGCAGTTCTTC.